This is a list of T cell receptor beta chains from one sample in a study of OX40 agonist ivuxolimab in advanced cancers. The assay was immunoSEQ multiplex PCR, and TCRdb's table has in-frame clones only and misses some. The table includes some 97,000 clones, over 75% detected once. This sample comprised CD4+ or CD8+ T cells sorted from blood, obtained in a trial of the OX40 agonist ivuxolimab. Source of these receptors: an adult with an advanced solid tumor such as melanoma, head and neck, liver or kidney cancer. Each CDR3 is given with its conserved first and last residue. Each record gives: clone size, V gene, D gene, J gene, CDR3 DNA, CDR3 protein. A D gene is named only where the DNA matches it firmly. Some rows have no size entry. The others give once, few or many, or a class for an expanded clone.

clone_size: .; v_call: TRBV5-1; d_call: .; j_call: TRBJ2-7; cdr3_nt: TGCGCCAGCAGCTTGGGTCTGACCTACGCCCCCGAGCAGTACTTC; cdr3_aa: CASSLGLTYAPEQYF
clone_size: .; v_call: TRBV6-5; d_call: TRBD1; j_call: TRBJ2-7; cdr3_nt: TGTGCCAGCAAAGGACCGGGACAGCTCTACGAGCAGTACTTC; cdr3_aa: CASKGPGQLYEQYF
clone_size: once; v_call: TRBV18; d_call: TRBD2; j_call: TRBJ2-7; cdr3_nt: TGTGCCAGCTCACCGTTCAGCGGGAATCTCTACGAGCAGTACTTC; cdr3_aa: CASSPFSGNLYEQYF
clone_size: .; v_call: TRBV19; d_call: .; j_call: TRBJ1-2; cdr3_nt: TGTGCCAGTAGTCCTAGCAGGACTCAGAACTATGGCTACACCTTC; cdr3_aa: CASSPSRTQNYGYTF
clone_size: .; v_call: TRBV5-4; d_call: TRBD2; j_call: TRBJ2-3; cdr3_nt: TGTGCCAGCAGCAGTATAGCGGGAGGAGAAGATACGCAGTATTTT; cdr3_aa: CASSSIAGGEDTQYF
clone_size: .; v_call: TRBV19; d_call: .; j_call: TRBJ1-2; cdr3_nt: TGTGCCAGTAGTCCTCGAACAGGGTCGGGGCGAGGTAACTATGGCTACACCTTC; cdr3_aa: CASSPRTGSGRGNYGYTF
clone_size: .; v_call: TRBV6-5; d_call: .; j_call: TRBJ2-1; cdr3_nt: TGTGCCAGCAAACTGGGGGGTTACAATGAGCAGTTCTTC; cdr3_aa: CASKLGGYNEQFF
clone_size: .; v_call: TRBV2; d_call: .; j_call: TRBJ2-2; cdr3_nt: TGTGCCAGCAGTTTCTGGGGGACAACTAACACCGGGGAGCTGTTTTTT; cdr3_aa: CASSFWGTTNTGELFF
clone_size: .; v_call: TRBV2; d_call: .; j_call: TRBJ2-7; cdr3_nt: TGTGCCAGCTCTCGGGACAACCACTACGAGCAGTACTTC; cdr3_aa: CASSRDNHYEQYF
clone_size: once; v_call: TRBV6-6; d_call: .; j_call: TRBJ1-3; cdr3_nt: TGTGCCAGCAGTAGGGGGGGGGCTGGAAACACCATATATTTT; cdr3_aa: CASSRGGAGNTIYF
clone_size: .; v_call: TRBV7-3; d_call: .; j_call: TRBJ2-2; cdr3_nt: TGTGCCAGCAGCTTAGGTATAGAGCTCGGGGAGCTGTTTTTT; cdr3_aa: CASSLGIELGELFF
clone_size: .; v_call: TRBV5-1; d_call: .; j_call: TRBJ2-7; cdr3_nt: TGCGCCAGCAGCCACGACACTCGATCCTACGAGCAGTACTTC; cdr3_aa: CASSHDTRSYEQYF
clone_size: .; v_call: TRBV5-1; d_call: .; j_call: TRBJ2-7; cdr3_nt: TGCGCCAGCAGCTTGGTGGTACAACCCTACGAGCAGTACTTC; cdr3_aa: CASSLVVQPYEQYF
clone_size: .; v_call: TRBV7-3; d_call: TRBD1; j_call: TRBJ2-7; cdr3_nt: TGTGCCAGCAGCTTAGTCCCAGGGGGCAGGGACGAGCAGTACTTC; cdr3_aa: CASSLVPGGRDEQYF
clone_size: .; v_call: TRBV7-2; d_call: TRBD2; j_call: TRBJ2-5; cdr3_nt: TGTGCCAGCAGCTTATCTCGGACTAGCGGAGAGACCCAGTACTTC; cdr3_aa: CASSLSRTSGETQYF
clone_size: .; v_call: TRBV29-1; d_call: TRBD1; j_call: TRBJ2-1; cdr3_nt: TGCAGCGTTGGTGCAGGGGGTGACAATGAGCAGTTCTTC; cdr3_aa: CSVGAGGDNEQFF
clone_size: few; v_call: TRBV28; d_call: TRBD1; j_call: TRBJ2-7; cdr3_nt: TGTGCCATGGCAGGGGGCGAGCAGTACTTC; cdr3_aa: CAMAGGEQYF
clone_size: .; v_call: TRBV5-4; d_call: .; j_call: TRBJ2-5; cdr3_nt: TGTGCCAGCAGCTTCCTGGGACCAGGAGAGACCCAGTACTTC; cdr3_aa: CASSFLGPGETQYF
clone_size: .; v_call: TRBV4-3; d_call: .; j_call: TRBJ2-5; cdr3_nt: TGCGCCAGTGGGGAGGTGGGGGGAGAGACCCAGTACTTC; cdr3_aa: CASGEVGGETQYF
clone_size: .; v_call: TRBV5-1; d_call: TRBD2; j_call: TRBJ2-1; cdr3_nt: TGCGCCAGCAGCTTGGTGGGGAGGGCCTACAATGAGCAGTTCTTC; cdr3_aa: CASSLVGRAYNEQFF
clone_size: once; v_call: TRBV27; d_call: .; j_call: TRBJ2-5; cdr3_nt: TGTGCCAGCAGTTCAGCCGTTGGGGTTCAAGAGACCCAGTACTTC; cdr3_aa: CASSSAVGVQETQYF
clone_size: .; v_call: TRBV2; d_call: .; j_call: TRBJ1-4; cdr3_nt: TGTGCCAGCAGTGAGCAGGGCCCCAATGAAAAACTGTTTTTT; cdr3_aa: CASSEQGPNEKLFF
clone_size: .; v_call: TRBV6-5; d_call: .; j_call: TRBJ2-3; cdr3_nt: TGTGCCAGCAGGGACGGTCCTAGCACAGATACGCAGTATTTT; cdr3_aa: CASRDGPSTDTQYF
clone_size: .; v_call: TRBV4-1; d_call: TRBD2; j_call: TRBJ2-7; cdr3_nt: TGCGCCAGCAGCCAAGTTGGCGGGAGGACCTACGAGCAGTACTTC; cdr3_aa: CASSQVGGRTYEQYF
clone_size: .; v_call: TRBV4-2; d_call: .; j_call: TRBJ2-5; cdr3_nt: TGTGCCAGCAGCCAAGATAAGGGACAAGAGACCCAGTACTTC; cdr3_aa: CASSQDKGQETQYF
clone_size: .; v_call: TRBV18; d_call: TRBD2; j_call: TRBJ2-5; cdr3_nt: TGTGCCAGCTCACCAATGGGGACTAGCGAGTCCGGGGAGACCCAGTACTTC; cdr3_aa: CASSPMGTSESGETQYF
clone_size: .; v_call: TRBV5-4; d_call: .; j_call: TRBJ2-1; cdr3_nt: TGTGCCAGCAGCTTGAGGCAGGGTCGGTACAATGAGCAGTTCTTC; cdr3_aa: CASSLRQGRYNEQFF
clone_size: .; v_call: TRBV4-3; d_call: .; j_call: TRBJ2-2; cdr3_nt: TGCGCCAGCAGCCAGCCGCAAACCGGGGAGCTGTTTTTT; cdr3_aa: CASSQPQTGELFF
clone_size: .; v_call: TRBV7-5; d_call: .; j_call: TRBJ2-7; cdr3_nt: TGTGCCAGAAGCTTAGATCGGTCTACAGGGCCCTACGAGCAGTACTTC; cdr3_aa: CARSLDRSTGPYEQYF
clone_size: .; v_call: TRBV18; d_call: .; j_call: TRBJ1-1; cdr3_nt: TGTGCCAGCTCACCCCGGGTCAACAGGGCGAACGGGGGTGAAGCTTTCTTT; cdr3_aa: CASSPRVNRANGGEAFF
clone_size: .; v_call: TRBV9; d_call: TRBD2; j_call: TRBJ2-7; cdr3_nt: TGTGCCAGCAGCGTAGACGGGAGGGCCACTGGCTCCTACGAGCAGTACTTC; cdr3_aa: CASSVDGRATGSYEQYF
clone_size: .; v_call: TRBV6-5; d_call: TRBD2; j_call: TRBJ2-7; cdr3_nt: TGTGCCAGCAGTTCGCGACTAGCGACGACCTACGAGCAGTACTTC; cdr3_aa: CASSSRLATTYEQYF
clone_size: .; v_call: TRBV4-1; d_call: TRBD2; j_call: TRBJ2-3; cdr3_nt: TGCGCCAGCAGCCGCAAGATCCCCAGGGGGAGCGGGAGGGTTGGAGATACGCAGTATTTT; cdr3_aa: CASSRKIPRGSGRVGDTQYF
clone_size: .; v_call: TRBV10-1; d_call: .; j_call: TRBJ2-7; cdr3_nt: TGCGCCAGCAGTGAGGGAACAACAGGATCCTCCTACGAGCAGTACTTC; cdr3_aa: CASSEGTTGSSYEQYF
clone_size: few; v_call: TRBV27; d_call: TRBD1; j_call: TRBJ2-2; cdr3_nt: TGTGCCAGCAGTTCCGGACAGGGGAGGAGGGGCACCGGGGAGCTGTTTTTT; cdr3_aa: CASSSGQGRRGTGELFF